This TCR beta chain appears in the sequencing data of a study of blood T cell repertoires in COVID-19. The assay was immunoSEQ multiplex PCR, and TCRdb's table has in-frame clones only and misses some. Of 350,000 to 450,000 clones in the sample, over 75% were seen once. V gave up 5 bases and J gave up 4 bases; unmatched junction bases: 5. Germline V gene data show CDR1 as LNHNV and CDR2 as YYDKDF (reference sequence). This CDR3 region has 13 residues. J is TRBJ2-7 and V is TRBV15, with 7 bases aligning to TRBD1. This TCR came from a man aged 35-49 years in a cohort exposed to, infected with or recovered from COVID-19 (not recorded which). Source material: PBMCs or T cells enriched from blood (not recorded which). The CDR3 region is CATSGGQRYEQYF. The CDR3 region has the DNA TGTGCCACCAGCGGGGGACAGCGGTACGAGCAGTACTTC.